The next 27 T cell receptor beta chains were all read from a single sample in a study of CD8 T cells in ankylosing spondylitis. TCRdb called the 5' RACE reads again in MiXCR, with one record for every CDR3 protein. The sample lists about 69,000 distinct CDR3 sequences; about 5.7% were seen once. The sample was blood, either unsorted or a sorted T cell fraction (not recorded which). All receptors come from a male donor with ankylosing spondylitis or in good health (not recorded which).

This clonotype has ten or more counts. The chain couples TRBV29-1 to TRBJ1-5; D gene unclear. Germline lookup yields CDR1 SQVTM and CDR2 ANQGSEA. This CDR3 region has 17 residues. V lost 5 bases, J lost 0 bases, and 20 bases lay in between. The CDR3 DNA follows: TGCAGCGTTAAGGGAGGCCCTCTCGGAGATAGCAATCAGCCCCAGCATTTT. Translated, it gives CSVKGGPLGDSNQPQHF. The complete variable domain, with remaining parts taken from reference TRBV29-1 and TRBJ1-5, reads SAVISQKPSRDICQRGTSLTIQCQVDSQVTMMFWYRQQPGQSLTLIATANQGSEATYESGFVIDKFPISRPNLTFSTLTVSNMSPEDSSIYLCSVKGGPLGDSNQPQHFGDGTRLSIL.

This clonotype was seen ten or more times. The CDR3 protein is CASSLRLKMGAQNIQYF. As DNA, the CDR3 is TGTGCCAGCAGCTTGCGTCTGAAAATGGGGGCCCAAAACATTCAGTACTTC. This sequence joins TRBV5-6 and TRBJ2-4; a weak D match, TRBD1 (6 bases). This CDR3 has 17 residues. Germline values: CDR1 SGHDT, CDR2 YYEEEE. Between the trimmed V and J ends, which lost 1 base and 5 bases, there was a span of 19 bases.

This clonotype appeared many times. The V and J genes are TRBV30 and TRBJ2-4; tentatively, D is TRBD1 (5 bases). CDR3 size: 13 residues. Germline V gene lookup returns CDR1 GTSNPN and CDR2 SVGIG (reference sequence). The V end was cut by 3 bases, the J end by 1 base, with 7 bases between. CDR3 DNA sequence: TGTGCCTGGAGCCAGGGCGCCAAAAACATTCAGTACTTC. It specifies CAWSQGAKNIQYF.

This clonotype came up a few times. A read error may be the cause here, since a much bigger clone is one base away. This chain joins TRBV5-4 and TRBJ2-2; TRBD2 might be the D (6 bases). This CDR3 region has 19 residues. In germline, CDR1 is SGHNT, CDR2 YYREEE (reference sequence). The CDR3 protein is CANSLYGAGPYRNTGELFF. DNA of the CDR3: TGTGCCAACAGCTTGTATGGGGCGGGGCCCTACCGGAACACCGGGGAGCTGTTTTTT.

A note on this clonotype: Given a much more abundant clone one base away, this may be a read error. The gene calls are TRBV10-3 and TRBJ2-5; D unresolved. The CDR3 covers 13 residues. V lost 6 bases to trimming and J lost 3 bases, with 11 bases between them. Germline CDR1 ENHRY, CDR2 SYGVKD. In DNA, the CDR3 is TGTGCCATCAGGGGCAGCTTAGAAGAGACCCAGTACTTC. Encoded protein: CAIRGSLEETQYF.

This clonotype showed up many times. V and J are TRBV6-1 and TRBJ2-7; D is ambiguous. Germline CDR1 MNHNS, CDR2 SASEGT. Trimming stripped 6 bases from V and 3 bases from J, with 12 bases between. The CDR3 has 13 amino acids. CDR3 region: CASRPDTFYEQYF. In DNA, the CDR3 is TGTGCCAGCAGACCAGACACGTTCTACGAGCAGTACTTC.

This clonotype was seen ten or more times. The chain employs TRBV5-1 and TRBJ2-2, with unresolved D. Trimming shortened V by 4 bases and J by 3 bases, and 13 bases separated the two germline ends. Germline CDR1 is SGHRS and CDR2 is YFSETQ. The CDR3 consists of 15 residues. CDR3 sequence: CASSPMRSYTGELFF. CDR3 DNA: TGCGCCAGCAGCCCGATGCGGTCTTACACCGGGGAGCTGTTTTTT.

The sample holds many counts of this clonotype. The chain employs TRBV5-1 and TRBJ2-7, with D perhaps TRBD1 or TRBD2 (5 bases each). Germline-derived CDR1 and CDR2 are SGHRS and YFSETQ. CDR3 length: 18 amino acids. V was trimmed by 1 base and J by 2 bases, leaving 22 bases between them. This CDR3 reads CASSLWGRRDTRTYEQYF. The DNA for the CDR3 is TGCGCCAGCAGCTTGTGGGGCCGAAGGGATACTAGAACCTACGAGCAGTACTTC.

This clonotype appeared many times. The chain is built from TRBV5-6 and TRBJ2-1, with TRBD1 as a possible D gene (6 bases). The V end lost 0 bases, the J end lost 7 bases, and 17 bases lay between the germline ends. The CDR3 extends over 16 amino acids. Germline V gene data show CDR1 as SGHDT and CDR2 as YYEEEE. CDR3 amino acids: CASSLDQGPSTNEQFF. CDR3 coding DNA: TGTGCCAGCAGCTTGGATCAGGGGCCCTCTACGAATGAGCAGTTCTTC.

This clonotype has a count of ten or more. The genes are TRBV28 and TRBJ1-5; TRBD1 is a possible D gene (5 bases). V shed 7 bases and J shed 2 bases, with 15 bases lying between them. This CDR3 is 15 amino acids long. Germline V gene lookup returns CDR1 MDHEN and CDR2 SYDVKM. CDR3 DNA: TGTGCCAGCAATATCGGCGGGGGTCGCAATCAGCCCCAGCATTTT. Translating gives CASNIGGGRNQPQHF.

This clonotype was found many times. V gene TRBV6-1 combines with J gene TRBJ1-1; 12 nucleotides line up with TRBD1. The length of the CDR3 is 15 residues. The junction had 6 bases not matched to a gene; V was cut back by 6 bases and J by 4 bases. Germline V gene lookup returns CDR1 MNHNS and CDR2 SASEGT. CDR3 sequence: CASSGTGGDSTEAFF. For the CDR3, the DNA is TGTGCCAGCAGCGGGACAGGGGGCGACAGCACTGAAGCTTTCTTT.

This clonotype appeared many times. J is TRBJ2-1 and V is TRBV23-1; D unclear. TRBV23-1 is an open reading frame whose function is uncertain. V was cut by 6 bases and J by 0 bases, with 18 bases left in between. The CDR3 is made up of 17 amino acids. CDR3 nucleotide sequence: TGCGCCAGCAGCCCCCCCCCTGAGTTCCCCTCCTACAATGAGCAGTTCTTC. Protein: CASSPPPEFPSYNEQFF.

Ten or more counts support this clonotype. This chain joins TRBV3-1 and TRBJ2-5; TRBD2 matches at 9 bases. Germline CDR1 LGHDT, CDR2 YNNKEL (reference sequence). This CDR3 spans 15 amino acids. J gave up 4 bases and V 1 base, and 4 bases lay outside the gene matches. Here the CDR3 DNA reads TGTGCCAGCAGCCAAGGGACTAGCGTTGGAGAGACCCAGTACTTC. As protein: CASSQGTSVGETQYF.

In the case of this clonotype: A read error may produce the germline difference seen at one junction end. The V gene is TRBV2, the J gene TRBJ2-2, with D perhaps assigned TRBD1 or TRBD2 (5 bases each). Per germline, CDR1 SNHLY and CDR2 FYNNEI. The CDR3 is 17 residues long. CDR3 residues: CVSSTGPGTINTGALFF. In DNA, the CDR3 is TGTGTCAGCAGTACCGGGCCAGGAACAATAAACACCGGGGCGCTGTTTTTT.

This clonotype was counted at least ten times. V is TRBV6-6 and J is TRBJ2-1; no clear D gene. The CDR3 extends over 13 amino acids. V gave up 7 bases and J gave up 8 bases, with 15 bases separating them. CDR1 and CDR2 (germline): MNHNY, SVGAGI (reference sequence). The CDR3 sequence is CASTVVGPDEQFF. Here the CDR3 DNA reads TGTGCCAGCACTGTGGTTGGCCCCGATGAGCAGTTCTTC.

There are many counts of this clonotype. The rearrangement links TRBV29-1 to TRBJ2-3; 9 bases match TRBD1. Germline CDR1 SQVTM, CDR2 ANQGSEA. The trim removed 4 bases at V and 4 bases at J, leaving 6 bases unmatched. This CDR3 contains 14 residues. This CDR3 reads CSVGGTGRSDTQYF. As DNA, the CDR3 is TGCAGCGTTGGCGGGACAGGGCGGTCAGATACGCAGTATTTT.

This clonotype was found many times. This sequence joins TRBV10-3 and TRBJ2-3; D is unresolved. Deletions cut 0 bases from V and 6 bases from J, with 10 bases between. From germline, CDR1 is ENHRY and CDR2 SYGVKD. The CDR3 has 14 amino acids. CDR3 in amino acids: CAISESEVSDTQYF. The CDR3 region has the DNA TGTGCCATCAGTGAGTCTGAAGTTTCGGATACGCAGTATTTT.

This clonotype has ten or more counts. The chain links TRBV5-1 to TRBJ2-5, with D possibly being TRBD1 (5 bases). This CDR3 spans 12 amino acids. The V end was cut by 4 bases, the J end by 3 bases, with 7 bases between. CDR1 SGHRS and CDR2 YFSETQ come from the germline V gene. The CDR3 spells CASSEGEETQYF. The CDR3 DNA follows: TGCGCCAGCAGCGAAGGGGAAGAGACCCAGTACTTC.

There are many counts of this clonotype. J is TRBJ1-1 and V is TRBV12-3 or TRBV12-4; D gene uncertain. The CDR3 runs to 11 residues. The V end lost 5 bases, the J end lost 4 bases, and 5 bases lay between the germline ends. The CDR3 here is CASSVFTEAFF. CDR3 DNA sequence: TGTGCCAGCAGTGTGTTCACTGAAGCTTTCTTT.

This clonotype was seen at least ten times. The V call is TRBV29-1, the J call TRBJ2-6; TRBD2 might be the D (6 bases). Germline V gene lookup returns CDR1 SQVTM and CDR2 ANQGSEA. This CDR3 has 16 amino acids. V was pared by 4 bases and J by 0 bases, with 13 bases between. CDR3: CSVGGTPDSGANVLTF. In DNA form, the CDR3 reads TGCAGCGTTGGGGGGACTCCGGACTCTGGGGCCAACGTCCTGACTTTC. Filled out from reference TRBV29-1 and TRBJ2-6, the complete variable domain reads SAVISQKPSRDICQRGTSLTIQCQVDSQVTMMFWYRQQPGQSLTLIATANQGSEATYESGFVIDKFPISRPNLTFSTLTVSNMSPEDSSIYLCSVGGTPDSGANVLTFGAGSRLTVL.

This clonotype showed up many times. The rearrangement uses TRBV15 and TRBJ1-5; no definite D call. The CDR3 sequence is 13 residues long. Germline-derived CDR1 and CDR2 are LNHNV and YYDKDF (reference sequence). V shed 3 bases and J shed 6 bases, with 9 bases lying between them. The CDR3 protein is CATSSVKGQPQHF. The CDR3 DNA reads TGTGCCACCAGCAGTGTAAAGGGTCAGCCCCAGCATTTT.

This clonotype occurred many times. Here the CDR3 reads CASRAGQGNTGELFF. In nucleotides, the CDR3 is TGTGCCAGCAGGGCAGGACAGGGTAACACCGGGGAGCTGTTTTTT. The V and J genes are TRBV6-2 or TRBV6-3 and TRBJ2-2, with 8 bases identical to TRBD1. After removal of 6 bases from V and 2 bases from J, the junction contained 5 bases not matched to a gene. The CDR3 length is 15 residues. Germline V gene lookup returns CDR1 MNHEY and CDR2 SVGEGT.

This clonotype was observed at least ten times. The J gene is TRBJ2-2, the V gene TRBV2; D gene unclear. This CDR3 region has 12 residues. Germline V gene sequence: CDR1 SNHLY, CDR2 FYNNEI. V dropped 3 bases and J dropped 7 bases, with 6 bases sitting between them. The CDR3 here is CASSETGGELFF. The CDR3 DNA reads TGTGCCAGCAGTGAGACGGGCGGGGAGCTGTTTTTT.

There are many counts of this clonotype. The CDR3 reads CASADFPRAETQYF. The DNA of the CDR3 is TGTGCCAGTGCTGACTTCCCCCGGGCAGAGACCCAGTACTTC. The V call is TRBV19, the J call TRBJ2-5; D is uncertain. Trimming removed 8 bases from V and 4 bases from J, with 17 bases in between. CDR1 is LNHDA, CDR2 SQIVND, per germline (reference sequence). The CDR3 is made up of 14 amino acids.

This clonotype was recorded many times. This chain joins TRBV11-2 and TRBJ2-1; D is perhaps TRBD2 (7 bases). Germline V CDR1 and CDR2: SGHAT, FQNNGV. This CDR3 comprises 15 residues. Trimming removed 8 bases from V and 4 bases from J, with 18 bases in between. The CDR3 is CASSRGGSMYNEQFF. The CDR3 DNA follows: TGTGCCAGCTCGAGGGGGGGGTCTATGTACAATGAGCAGTTCTTC.

This clonotype was seen repeatedly, ten times or more. This rearrangement joins TRBV6-2 or TRBV6-3 to TRBJ2-1; TRBD2 might be the D (6 bases). Trimming shortened V by 6 bases and J by 8 bases, and 23 bases separated the two germline ends. Germline assignment: CDR1 MNHEY and CDR2 SVGEGT. The CDR3 loop spans 16 amino acids. The CDR3 is CASSRSFGGLGHEQFF. CDR3 sequence (DNA): TGTGCCAGCAGCCGTTCTTTTGGGGGACTGGGACATGAGCAGTTCTTC.

There are many counts of this clonotype. The chain links TRBV4-1 to TRBJ1-6; TRBD1 might be the D (5 bases). The V end was cut by 0 bases, the J end by 9 bases, with 15 bases between. There are 16 residues in the CDR3. The germline gives CDR1 MGHRA, CDR2 YSYEKL. The CDR3 loop reads CASSQEAGARTSPLHF. The CDR3 coding sequence is TGCGCCAGCAGCCAAGAGGCCGGGGCAAGGACTTCACCCCTCCACTTT.